This T cell receptor (beta chain) stems from a study of blood T cell repertoires in COVID-19. Study as a whole: Material from acute and convalescent COVID-19 was sourced from the United States, Italy and Spain. T cells, B-cell-depleted T cells, or PBMCs supplied cDNA or gDNA.

This CDR3 contains 15 residues. Trimming cost V 5 bases and J 0 bases, with 14 bases left between them. The germline CDR1 and CDR2 sequences are SGHTA and FQGNSA. How the authors handled the data: From reference gene primer amplification, estimates of nucleated cell counts were derived. Some clones are missing from TCRdb's copy, which holds only in-frame ones; the method was immunoSEQ multiplex PCR. V, J and clone size are those of that table, while D and trimming were read from the DNA. The data show approximately 300,000 clones, with around 86% seen just once and 1% held by the top ten. This chain connects TRBV7-2 to TRBJ2-7, with a weak D call TRBD1 (7 bases). This clonotype was obtained from a man aged 50-60 years with active or convalescent COVID-19. The material sequenced was peripheral blood. The CDR3 loop reads CASSLPGGPSYEQYF. In DNA form, the CDR3 reads TGTGCCAGCAGCCTCCCAGGGGGGCCCTCCTACGAGCAGTACTTC.